This T cell receptor beta chain emerged from a study of blood T cell repertoires in COVID-19 (dated by TCRdb to about 2020). For the wider study: The collaborator samples originated in the United States, Italy and Spain and spanned the acute and convalescent phases of COVID-19. The prospective study material was composed of cDNA or gDNA derived from T cells, B-cell-depleted T cells, or PBMCs. Subjects who had been exposed to COVID-19, were actively infected with it, or had recovered from it provided the deeply sampled blood TCRbeta repertoires that made up the dataset. The repertoires were released in a freely available public database intended as a resource for research on the immune response to SARS-CoV-2. The samples were drawn from the first 160 participants of the ongoing ImmuneRACE study and from over 950 subjects provided by 6 global collaborators. Nearly every sample came with metadata listing a de-identified subject ID, COVID-19 status, age in years and sex. HLA class I and class II types, where available, came from metadata supplied by the sample provider rather than from assay-based typing.

TCRbeta CDR3 regions were amplified from genomic DNA using the immunoSEQ Assay, a bias-controlled multiplex PCR. As for the authors' bioinformatics: Nucleated cell counts per sample were estimated from amplification of reference gene primers within the assay. Sequence reads were collapsed and filtered to measure the absolute abundance of every unique TCRbeta CDR3 rearrangement. For each sample, productive Simpson clonality was calculated as the square root of Simpson's diversity index across productive rearrangements. Sourced from immuneACCESS, this table was stored by TCRdb with only in-frame sequences that have V and J called. A share of the clones is absent; for the studies checked, an unresolved V gene accounts for under half, and the remainder has no known explanation. V and J calls plus clone size are reproduced from that table; the DNA served to infer D and trimming. The sample includes 200,000 to 250,000 clones, with about 83% observed a single time. 6% to 8.5% of the sample is taken by the ten largest.

This clone was seen just once. The antigen it recognizes is unknown. Base qualities are not provided; no much larger clone lies one nucleotide away. General findings and caveats noted by the study authors: The amount of clinical and demographic metadata varied by source and participant and was provided uncurated.

V is pruned by 1 base and J by 7 bases, leaving 9 bases of the junction without a gene match. CDR1 MGHDK and CDR2 SYGVNS are derived from the germline V gene. From its cysteine to its phenylalanine, the CDR3 spans 15 amino acids. CDR3 DNA only is kept here, 45 bases in frame from base 1. Whole blood was collected in K2EDTA tubes by collaborating institutions according to the institutions' own protocols. Collaborator samples were shipped for TCRbeta analysis as frozen whole blood, isolated PBMCs, or DNA extracted from either sample type. Input material: peripheral blood. The sequence came from a woman in her forties or fifties with active or convalescent COVID-19. Recombination linked TRBV25-1 to TRBJ1-2, with TRBD1 identical over 7 junction bases. This receptor has the CDR3 CASSESDRVAVGYTF. In nucleotides, the sequence is TGTGCCAGCAGTGAATCAGACAGGGTAGCAGTTGGCTACACCTTC.